What follows are 26 T cell receptor beta chains derived from one specimen sequenced in a study of T cell repertoires in cytomegalovirus infection. These TCRs' antigens remain unknown. TCRdb re-analysed the reads in MiXCR, keeping a single row per CDR3 protein. The sample carries approximately 350,000 distinct CDR3 sequences, about 35% recorded once. Sequencing was performed on cultured PBMCs, taken from culture after CMV antigen stimulation. The receptors here all came from a human donor in good health (CMV status not recorded). Some clones in this sample may be carry-over from other donors' samples.

The V call is TRBV5-1, the J call TRBJ2-7; D gene unclear. The germline V and J ends were trimmed by 4 bases and 0 bases, with 11 bases remaining between them. The CDR3 has 14 residues. Germline V gene data show CDR1 as SGHRS and CDR2 as YFSETQ. The CDR3, as DNA: TGCGCCAGCAGCCGGTCCACCGACTCCTACGAGCAGTACGTC. It translates to CASSRSTDSYEQYV.

The gene calls are TRBV6-2 or TRBV6-3 and TRBJ2-1; tentatively, D is TRBD2 (5 bases). V shed 5 bases and J shed 8 bases, with 13 bases lying between them. CDR1 is MNHEY, CDR2 SVGEGT, per germline. The CDR3 has 13 residues. CDR3 amino acids: CASSTSSGDEQFF. CDR3 coding DNA: TGTGCCAGCAGTACCTCAAGCGGTGATGAGCAGTTCTTC.

The rearrangement joins TRBV28 to TRBJ1-1, with a weak D call TRBD1 (5 bases). CDR1 MDHEN and CDR2 SYDVKM come from the germline V gene. This CDR3 comprises 16 residues. The V gene lost 8 bases and the J gene lost 1 base, with 20 bases spanning the gap. The CDR3 DNA sequence: TGTGCCAGCGATCCTACGATAGCCAGGGCGAACACTGAAGCTTTCTTT. As protein: CASDPTIARANTEAFF.

This clonotype was found a few times. The rearrangement links TRBV10-2 to TRBJ2-3; D is unresolved. The germline gives CDR1 WSHSY, CDR2 SAAADI. The CDR3 is made up of 13 amino acids. Deletions cut 1 base from V and 1 base from J, with 3 bases between. The CDR3 nucleotides read TGCGCCAGCAGTGAGTACCGCACAGATACGCAGTATTTT. It encodes CASSEYRTDTQYF.

The table lists this clonotype with a few counts. The chain recombines TRBV6-5 with TRBJ2-7; 12 nucleotides agree with TRBD2. The CDR3 is 15 residues long. The germline V gene encodes CDR1 MNHEY and CDR2 SVGAGI. V was clipped by 5 bases and J by 0 bases; unmatched bases: 2. CDR3 loop: CASSQTSGGSYEQYV. DNA for the CDR3: TGTGCCAGCAGTCAGACTAGCGGGGGCTCCTACGAGCAGTACGTC.

The chain recombines TRBV7-2 with TRBJ2-1; D not certain. The V and J ends lost 0 bases and 7 bases respectively, with 13 bases between them. The germline V gene has CDR1 SGHTA and CDR2 FQGNSA. The CDR3 runs to 15 residues. The CDR3 is CASSLAVSPGNEQFF. Here the CDR3 DNA reads TGTGCCAGCAGCTTAGCGGTGTCCCCCGGTAATGAGCAGTTCTTC. Together with reference TRBV7-2 and TRBJ2-1, the CDR3 gives the full variable domain: GAGVSQSPSNKVTEKGKDVELRCDPISGHTALYWYRQSLGQGLEFLIYFQGNSAPDKSGLPSDRFSAERTGGSVSTLTIQRTQQEDSAVYLCASSLAVSPGNEQFFGPGTRLTVL.

This clonotype showed up just a few times. This chain uses TRBV11-1 with TRBJ2-1; tentative D call: TRBD2 (6 bases). Per the germline V gene, CDR1 is SGHAT and CDR2 is FQDESV (reference sequence). The CDR3 contains 15 residues. Deletions cut 5 bases from V and 8 bases from J, with 19 bases between. The CDR3 here is CASSPGTRPSHEQFF. CDR3 coding DNA: TGTGCCAGCAGCCCCGGGACTCGACCCAGCCATGAGCAGTTCTTC.

This clonotype was seen more than once but under ten times. The chain carries TRBV19 and TRBJ1-2, with TRBD1 as a possible D gene (5 bases). The V end was cut by 5 bases, the J end by 0 bases, with 10 bases between. The CDR3 covers 14 residues. CDR1 LNHDA and CDR2 SQIVND come from the germline V gene (reference sequence). The CDR3 sequence: CASSSQGANYGYTF. The CDR3 nucleotides read TGTGCCAGTAGTTCCCAGGGAGCTAACTATGGCTACACCTTC.

The rearrangement joins TRBV18 to TRBJ2-1; D is unclear. Trimming removed 3 bases from V and 5 bases from J, with 14 bases in between. This CDR3 is built from 15 residues. Germline loops: CDR1 KGHSH, CDR2 LQKENI. CDR3 bases: TGTGCCAGCTCACCCCTCCAGGTGCGCGACAATGAGCAGTTCTTC. Translated, it gives CASSPLQVRDNEQFF. The full variable domain, in which reference TRBV18 and TRBJ2-1 provide the parts outside the CDR3, is NAGVMQNPRHLVRRRGQEARLRCSPMKGHSHVYWYRQLPEEGLKFMVYLQKENIIDESGMPKERFSAEFPKEGPSILRIQQVVRGDSAAYFCASSPLQVRDNEQFFGPGTRLTVL.

The genes are TRBV28 and TRBJ2-1; unclear D gene. The CDR3 has 14 residues. Germline V gene data show CDR1 as MDHEN and CDR2 as SYDVKM. Deletions cut 6 bases from V and 1 base from J, with 10 bases between. The CDR3 DNA sequence: TGTGCCAGCAGCCGGTCAGGTTCCTACAATGAGCAGTTCTTC. Encoded protein: CASSRSGSYNEQFF.

The gene calls are TRBV6-5 and TRBJ2-1, with D unresolved. In germline, CDR1 is MNHEY, CDR2 SVGAGI. The CDR3 is 12 residues long. With 6 bases removed from V and 9 bases from J, the gap between germline ends came to 12 bases. The CDR3 spells CASRSTPSEQFF. Here the CDR3 DNA reads TGTGCCAGCAGGAGCACCCCCAGTGAGCAGTTCTTC.

This clonotype was detected only once. The CDR3 coding sequence is TGTGCCGCGGGGCAGTTCCAAGGCAATCAGCCCCAGCATTTT. It yields the protein CAAGQFQGNQPQHF. The rearrangement links TRBV6-2 or TRBV6-3 to TRBJ1-5; D possibly corresponds to TRBD1 (5 bases). The CDR3 extends over 14 amino acids. Germline V gene sequence: CDR1 MNHEY, CDR2 SVGEGT. V lost 11 bases, J lost 2 bases, and 16 bases lay in between.

This clonotype has ten or more counts. The chain recombines TRBV12-3 or TRBV12-4 with TRBJ2-5; TRBD2 agrees at 7 bases. The CDR3 totals 14 residues. V gave up 2 bases and J gave up 4 bases; unmatched junction bases: 4. CDR3 nucleotide sequence: TGTGCCAGCAGTTTAACAGCGGGGAGAGAGACCCAGTACTTC. Protein product: CASSLTAGRETQYF.

This clonotype is classed as large. V gene TRBV7-2 combines with J gene TRBJ1-6; D is unresolved. Germline V gene sequence: CDR1 SGHTA, CDR2 FQGNSA. CDR3 length equals 15 residues. Between the trimmed V and J ends, which lost 2 bases and 6 bases, there was a span of 11 bases. CDR3 residues: CASSLWSRRNSPLHF. CDR3 bases: TGTGCCAGCAGCTTATGGAGCAGGCGTAATTCACCCCTCCACTTT.

The V call is TRBV28, the J call TRBJ2-4; tentatively, D is TRBD2 (6 bases). Trimming took off 7 bases at V and 5 bases at J, with 12 bases between the two ends. The CDR3 is 13 amino acids. Germline V gene data show CDR1 as MDHEN and CDR2 as SYDVKM. CDR3 amino acids: CASTGDGENIQYF. The CDR3 DNA sequence: TGTGCCAGCACGGGGGATGGGGAAAACATTCAGTACTTC.

This clonotype was observed a few times. The gene calls are TRBV4-3 and TRBJ2-4; D gene unclear. Germline CDR1 LGHNA, CDR2 YSLEER. The V end was cut by 1 base, the J end by 1 base, with 8 bases between. The length of the CDR3 is 15 residues. Written as DNA, the CDR3 is TGCGCCAGCAGCCAAGGCCTCCTCGCCAAAAACATTCAGTACTTC. Encoded protein: CASSQGLLAKNIQYF.

For this clonotype: This may be a read error, as it is one base from a much larger clone. The gene calls are TRBV28 and TRBJ2-1, with 7 bases lining up with TRBD1. This CDR3 has 16 amino acids. Germline V gives CDR1 MDHEN, CDR2 SYDVKM. The V and J ends lost 11 bases and 0 bases, in that order; junction bases with no gene match: 13. CDR3 region: CARTTGQISSYNEQFF. The CDR3 DNA is TGTGCCCGCACCACGGGACAGATAAGCTCCTACAATGAGCAGTTCTTC.

This clonotype was seen more than once but under ten times. This chain connects TRBV18 to TRBJ1-6; 7 nucleotides align to TRBD1. CDR3 length equals 18 residues. In germline, CDR1 is KGHSH, CDR2 LQKENI. The V segment lost 4 bases and the J segment 6 bases; nucleotides outside the gene matches: 15. Here the CDR3 reads CASSRNDRDRVSNSPLHF. The CDR3 DNA reads TGTGCCAGCTCACGGAACGACAGGGATCGAGTTTCTAATTCACCCCTCCACTTT.

This clonotype was detected a few times. The chain employs TRBV7-2 and TRBJ2-3, with 7 bases lining up with TRBD2. Germline CDR1 and CDR2: SGHTA and FQGNSA. V trimming: 5 bases; J trimming: 0 bases; junction bases outside the gene matches: 17. There are 19 residues in the CDR3. Here the CDR3 reads CASSPLARGFTSSTDTQYF. The CDR3, as DNA: TGTGCCAGCAGCCCACTAGCGCGAGGGTTTACTTCTAGCACAGATACGCAGTATTTT. The full variable domain, in which reference TRBV7-2 and TRBJ2-3 provide the parts outside the CDR3, is GAGVSQSPSNKVTEKGKDVELRCDPISGHTALYWYRQSLGQGLEFLIYFQGNSAPDKSGLPSDRFSAERTGGSVSTLTIQRTQQEDSAVYLCASSPLARGFTSSTDTQYFGPGTRLTVL.

The chain recombines TRBV6-2 or TRBV6-3 with TRBJ1-2; D possibly corresponds to TRBD1 (6 bases). This CDR3 comprises 16 residues. Germline-derived CDR1 and CDR2 are MNHEY and SVGEGT. Trimming took off 6 bases at V and 0 bases at J, with 17 bases between the two ends. CDR3 in DNA: TGTGCCAGCAGCGGCGGCGGGGGGCTATCTAACTATGGCTACACCTTC. Its translation: CASSGGGGLSNYGYTF.

This clonotype was counted only a few times. The chain carries TRBV28 and TRBJ1-4, with D maybe TRBD1 (5 bases). V lost 8 bases to trimming and J lost 1 base, with 11 bases between them. CDR3 size: 14 residues. Germline lookup yields CDR1 MDHEN and CDR2 SYDVKM. CDR3 DNA: TGTGCCAGCGGGGCGGGAGTAACTAATGAAAAACTGTTTTTT. This sequence encodes CASGAGVTNEKLFF.

This clonotype appeared a few times. The chain carries TRBV7-2 and TRBJ2-3; a possible D gene is TRBD1 (5 bases). CDR1 and CDR2 from the germline V gene are SGHTA and FQGNSA. The CDR3 sequence is 13 residues long. V was clipped by 3 bases and J by 5 bases, with 9 bases between them. The CDR3 spells CASSFLGEDTQYF. The CDR3 nucleotides read TGTGCCAGCAGCTTTTTAGGGGAAGATACGCAGTATTTT.

A few counts support this clonotype. The rearrangement uses TRBV12-3 or TRBV12-4 and TRBJ1-2, with D possibly TRBD1 on 5 matching bases. The CDR3 is made up of 13 amino acids. Trimming shortened V by 5 bases and J by 8 bases, and 15 bases separated the two germline ends. For the CDR3, the DNA is TGTGCCAGCAGTCCGTACGGGGGGGAGGGCTACACCTTC. Encoded protein: CASSPYGGEGYTF.

This clonotype was observed a few times. The chain recombines TRBV7-6 with TRBJ2-2; D remains unclear. From germline, CDR1 is SGHVS and CDR2 FNYEAQ. The CDR3 sequence is 12 residues long. V was shortened by 4 bases and J by 6 bases, with 6 bases between the two germline ends. The CDR3 here is CASSYRAGELFF. DNA for the CDR3: TGTGCCAGCAGCTACCGGGCCGGGGAGCTGTTTTTT.

The chain carries TRBV7-3 and TRBJ2-7, with D maybe TRBD1 (6 bases). The CDR3 extends over 14 amino acids. Trimming took off 1 base at V and 3 bases at J, with 10 bases between the two ends. Germline V gene sequence: CDR1 SGHTA, CDR2 FQGTGA. CDR3 region: CASSLSSDSYEQYF. CDR3 nucleotides: TGTGCCAGCAGCTTAAGCTCGGACAGCTACGAGCAGTACTTC.

The sample holds a few counts of this clonotype. The chain is built from TRBV7-3 and TRBJ2-3; D unresolved. Germline V lookup: CDR1 SGHTA, CDR2 FQGTGA. With 5 bases removed from V and 4 bases from J, the gap between germline ends came to 10 bases. The CDR3 runs 13 residues. The CDR3 DNA follows: TGTGCCAGCAGCCGCTGGTCCCCAGATACGCAGTATTTT. Protein sequence: CASSRWSPDTQYF.